Listed here are 24 T cell receptor beta chains from one sample, sequenced in a study of shared clonotypes between healthy human individuals. Naivety among CD8 cells was defined by CD45RO negativity and positive CCR7 selection, thereby excluding terminally differentiated effector memory CD45RA+ cells. Sequencing was performed with immunoSEQ multiplex PCR; in TCRdb, only in-frame clones are kept and a portion is missing. The table shows 2 million to 2.5 million clones, with about 92% occurring only once. What was sequenced was naive CD8+ T cells from PBMCs. Receptors originate from a man between 18 and 35 years old in good health. Some clones in this sample may be carry-over from other donors' samples.

About this clone: Other nucleotide sequences from this sample produce the same CDR3. The gene calls are TRBV6-5 and TRBJ2-7; D may be TRBD1 (6 bases). CDR1 is MNHEY, CDR2 SVGAGI, per germline. The CDR3 has 13 residues. Trimming left V 5 bases short and J 0 bases short, with 8 bases between. CDR3 nucleotides: TGTGCCAGCAGTCCGACAGGCTCCTACGAGCAGTACTTC. Protein product: CASSPTGSYEQYF.

V and J are TRBV11-2 and TRBJ2-5; D may be TRBD1 (6 bases). This CDR3 has 12 amino acids. The germline V and J ends were trimmed by 8 bases and 11 bases, with 18 bases remaining between them. CDR1 and CDR2 from the germline V gene are SGHAT and FQNNGV. CDR3 bases: TGTGCCAGCCAGGGACATCTTTTTGAGCAGTACTTC. This codes for CASQGHLFEQYF. The full variable domain, in which reference TRBV11-2 and TRBJ2-5 provide the parts outside the CDR3, is EAGVAQSPRYKIIEKRQSVAFWCNPISGHATLYWYQQILGQGPKLLIQFQNNGVVDDSQLPKDRFSAERLKGVDSTLKIQPAKLEDSAVYLCASQGHLFEQYFGPGTRLLVL.

This clone was seen only a few times. Different DNA sequences within this sample yield the same CDR3. The chain has TRBV27 and TRBJ2-7, with 9 bases identical to TRBD2. The CDR3 has 14 residues. V shed 5 bases, J shed 0 bases, and the junction held 2 bases outside the gene matches. Germline CDR1 MNHEY, CDR2 SMNVEV (reference sequence). DNA of the CDR3: TGTGCCAGCAGTCTGGGACTAGCCTCCTACGAGCAGTACTTC. This sequence encodes CASSLGLASYEQYF.

The gene calls are TRBV9 and TRBJ1-2, with D perhaps TRBD1 (5 bases). Germline-derived CDR1 and CDR2 are SGDLS and YYNGEE. The V gene lost 3 bases and the J gene lost 1 base, with 13 bases spanning the gap. The CDR3 runs 15 residues. The chain's CDR3 is CASSGLAGYNYGYTF. CDR3 nucleotides: TGTGCCAGCAGCGGGTTAGCAGGGTATAACTATGGCTACACCTTC.

The CDR3 region is CASSPARINEKLFF. The CDR3 DNA follows: TGTGCCAGCAGCCCCGCGAGAATTAATGAAAAACTGTTTTTT. The J gene is TRBJ1-4, the V gene TRBV7-9; D is unclear. The CDR3 runs 14 residues. Germline CDR1 and CDR2: SEHNR and FQNEAQ (reference sequence). The V end lost 5 bases, the J end lost 4 bases, and 11 bases lay between the germline ends.

The chain employs TRBV28 and TRBJ2-7, with no clear D. CDR1 is MDHEN, CDR2 SYDVKM, per germline. Deletions cut 3 bases from V and 4 bases from J, with 13 bases between. This CDR3 is 14 amino acids long. The CDR3 reads CASSLYKTQYEQYF. The CDR3 nucleotides are TGTGCCAGCAGTTTGTATAAAACGCAATACGAGCAGTACTTC.

The rearrangement uses TRBV18 and TRBJ2-1; unclear D gene. The CDR3 covers 15 residues. Trimming removed 2 bases from V and 8 bases from J, with 16 bases in between. The germline V gene has CDR1 KGHSH and CDR2 LQKENI. The CDR3 protein is CASSPSLHSAHEQFF. DNA for the CDR3: TGTGCCAGCTCACCATCTCTTCACAGTGCCCATGAGCAGTTCTTC.

V is TRBV27 and J is TRBJ2-2; 8 bases map to TRBD1. The germline CDR1 and CDR2 sequences are MNHEY and SMNVEV (reference sequence). This CDR3 is built from 13 residues. The V segment lost 5 bases and the J segment 4 bases; nucleotides outside the gene matches: 0. As DNA, the CDR3 is TGTGCCAGCAGTACAGGGGGCACCGGGGAGCTGTTTTTT. As protein: CASSTGGTGELFF.

The rearrangement joins TRBV6-6 to TRBJ2-1, with D maybe TRBD2 (6 bases). Per the germline V gene, CDR1 is MNHNY and CDR2 is SVGAGI (reference sequence). V shed 7 bases and J shed 0 bases, with 13 bases lying between them. There are 15 residues in the CDR3. The CDR3: CASTTLGGSYNEQFF. The CDR3 region has the DNA TGTGCCAGCACTACTCTCGGGGGCTCCTACAATGAGCAGTTCTTC.

V gene TRBV7-2 combines with J gene TRBJ2-5; 14 nucleotides agree with TRBD2. The trim removed 5 bases at V and 5 bases at J, leaving 7 bases unmatched. Germline lookup yields CDR1 SGHTA and CDR2 FQGNSA. CDR3 length equals 16 residues. The CDR3 DNA follows: TGTGCCAGCAGCCTCCGACTAGCGGGAGGGCGGGAGACCCAGTACTTC. Translation: CASSLRLAGGRETQYF.

The sample holds one count of this clone. The chain joins TRBV19 to TRBJ2-1; 7 nucleotides match TRBD2. Germline CDR1 LNHDA, CDR2 SQIVND (reference sequence). The CDR3 totals 16 residues. After removal of 4 bases from V and 4 bases from J, the junction contained 10 bases not matched to a gene. CDR3 nucleotide sequence: TGTGCCAGTAGTACACAGCGGGATTTCAGGTACAATGAGCAGTTCTTC. It encodes CASSTQRDFRYNEQFF.

The chain uses TRBV19 and TRBJ2-3; TRBD2 agrees at 8 bases. The CDR3 has 16 residues. Germline values: CDR1 LNHDA, CDR2 SQIVND (reference sequence). V lost 3 bases, J lost 2 bases, and 7 bases stayed unmatched. The CDR3 DNA reads as TGTGCCAGTAGTATTGAGCGGGGGTACTTCACAGATACGCAGTATTTT. Its translation is CASSIERGYFTDTQYF. Full variable domain (remainder filled in from reference TRBV19 and TRBJ2-3): DGGITQSPKYLFRKEGQNVTLSCEQNLNHDAMYWYRQDPGQGLRLIYYSQIVNDFQKGDIAEGYSVSREKKESFPLTVTSAQKNPTAFYLCASSIERGYFTDTQYFGPGTRLTVL.

The genes are TRBV27 and TRBJ1-2; a possible D gene is TRBD1 (5 bases). The ends were cut back, 3 bases at V and 4 bases at J, with 9 bases in the middle. The CDR3 is 13 amino acids. Germline CDR1 is MNHEY and CDR2 is SMNVEV (reference sequence). The CDR3: CASSFQGAYGYTF. The DNA of the CDR3 is TGTGCCAGCAGTTTCCAGGGTGCCTATGGCTACACCTTC.

The chain recombines TRBV29-1 with TRBJ2-1, with 7 positions matching TRBD2. Germline-derived CDR1 and CDR2 are SQVTM and ANQGSEA. The CDR3 is 11 amino acids. With V trimmed by 7 bases and J by 8 bases, 5 bases remained unmatched. The CDR3 loop reads CSARLAYEQFF. In DNA form, the CDR3 reads TGCAGCGCCCGACTAGCTTATGAGCAGTTCTTC.

V gene TRBV7-8 combines with J gene TRBJ1-2, with 9 nucleotides matching TRBD1. J was trimmed by 4 bases and V by 5 bases; bases with no gene match: 8. Germline CDR1 and CDR2: SGHVS and FQNEAQ. CDR3 size: 15 residues. CDR3 coding DNA: TGTGCCAGCAGCCTTCTCCGGACAGGGGCCTATGGCTACACCTTC. Amino acid sequence: CASSLLRTGAYGYTF.

The rearrangement uses TRBV5-1 and TRBJ2-7; D is possibly TRBD2 (6 bases). V was trimmed by 0 bases and J by 0 bases, leaving 10 bases between them. CDR3 length: 15 residues. Germline assignment: CDR1 SGHRS and CDR2 YFSETQ. The DNA of the CDR3 is TGCGCCAGCAGCTTGGCGGGGGAGACCTCCTACGAGCAGTACTTC. Its protein is CASSLAGETSYEQYF.

This clone was detected only once. This chain joins TRBV27 and TRBJ2-7, with D possibly being TRBD1 (6 bases). Germline V gene data show CDR1 as MNHEY and CDR2 as SMNVEV (reference sequence). This CDR3 contains 12 residues. V was trimmed by 6 bases and J by 6 bases, leaving 12 bases between them. The CDR3 DNA reads TGTGCCAGCAGGGTGTCAGGGGCCGAGCAGTACTTC. Translating gives CASRVSGAEQYF.

The rearrangement links TRBV7-9 to TRBJ2-1; 8 bases agree with TRBD2. V shed 6 bases, J shed 2 bases, and the junction held 12 bases outside the gene matches. The CDR3 has 17 amino acids. CDR1 is SEHNR, CDR2 FQNEAQ, per germline (reference sequence). The CDR3 DNA reads TGTGCCAGCAGTCGACTAGCGCTGGATAGTACCTACAATGAGCAGTTCTTC. Protein product: CASSRLALDSTYNEQFF.

This clone was recorded a few times. V usage is TRBV10-3 and J usage is TRBJ2-5, with a tentative D call TRBD1 (6 bases). The V and J ends lost 3 bases and 5 bases respectively, with 16 bases between them. CDR3 length equals 15 residues. Germline CDR1 ENHRY, CDR2 SYGVKD. The DNA of the CDR3 is TGTGCCATCAGTGAATCAGGGGCAAGGTGGGAGACCCAGTACTTC. Amino acids: CAISESGARWETQYF.

The CDR3 reads CASSLAPSPYNEQFF. The CDR3 bases are TGTGCCAGCAGCTTAGCGCCGTCACCCTACAATGAGCAGTTCTTC. This chain uses TRBV7-9 with TRBJ2-1; D ambiguous. The CDR3 covers 15 residues. Trimming left V 0 bases short and J 2 bases short, with 8 bases between. Germline CDR1 and CDR2: SEHNR and FQNEAQ (reference sequence).

The chain carries TRBV7-9 and TRBJ2-7, with TRBD2 matching 9 bases. The V and J ends lost 1 base and 5 bases, in that order; junction bases with no gene match: 9. The CDR3 totals 16 residues. The germline gives CDR1 SEHNR, CDR2 FQNEAQ (reference sequence). The CDR3 DNA is TGTGCCAGCAGCTTAGGGCCGGGACTAGCAACCCACGAGCAGTACTTC. Translation gives CASSLGPGLATHEQYF.

This rearrangement joins TRBV28 to TRBJ2-5; weak D call: TRBD1 (6 bases). This CDR3 contains 14 residues. Trimming left V 6 bases short and J 5 bases short, with 16 bases between. In germline, CDR1 is MDHEN, CDR2 SYDVKM. The CDR3 region is CASRRDTNRETQYF. DNA for the CDR3: TGTGCCAGCAGGAGGGACACCAACAGGGAGACCCAGTACTTC.

The chain uses TRBV2 and TRBJ1-4, with 8 nucleotides matching TRBD1. This CDR3 is built from 15 residues. The J segment lost 3 bases and the V segment lost 8 bases, leaving 8 bases of the junction unmatched. Germline V gene data show CDR1 as SNHLY and CDR2 as FYNNEI. CDR3 DNA: TGTGCCAGCGACCGCAGGGGGCTGGCTAATGAAAAACTGTTTTTT. It codes for CASDRRGLANEKLFF.

CDR3 DNA: TGTGCCAGCAGCTCGGACTTCTACTACGAGCAGTACTTC. Its protein is CASSSDFYYEQYF. This sequence joins TRBV7-9 and TRBJ2-7, with D possibly TRBD2 on 5 matching bases. Germline CDR1 and CDR2: SEHNR and FQNEAQ (reference sequence). Trimming took 4 bases from V and 3 from J, leaving 10 bases between them. The CDR3 totals 13 residues.